This TCR beta chain was documented in a study of siplizumab effects on memory and regulatory T cells. Some clones are missing from TCRdb's copy, which holds only in-frame ones; the method was immunoSEQ multiplex PCR. Of 70,000 or so clones listed, around 90% were seen once; the top ten hold approximately 1.7%. The ends lost 5 bases at V and 1 base at J; junction bases unmatched: 5. Looked up from germline, CDR1 is LNHDA and CDR2 is SQIVND (reference sequence). This CDR3 region has 15 residues. This clone was observed a few times. This rearrangement joins TRBV19 to TRBJ1-1; 9 bases align to TRBD1. The TCR originated in a human donor in good health. Source material: Tregs sorted from blood. The CDR3 DNA sequence: TGTGCCAGTAGTTTACAGGGGGCCCCGAACACTGAAGCTTTCTTT. Protein: CASSLQGAPNTEAFF.